The T cell receptor (beta chain) under discussion was sequenced for a study of T cells in Graves' hyperthyroidism and ophthalmopathy. General study results and limits: Blood held most thyroid clonotypes expanded above 0.001 frequency.

TCR beta CDR3 sequences were amplified from RNA transcripts. Initially, a first-round RT-PCR of the TCR CDR3 employed the HTBI primer set. In TCRdb, the multiplex PCR reads were re-called with MiXCR into one record per CDR3 protein. The sample shows some 770,000 distinct CDR3 sequences, about a sixth of them seen only once. Many counts were recorded for this clonotype. Its antigen is not identified. Graves' hyperthyroidism is called stable when ophthalmopathy does not progress within 18 months. Clinical symptoms, serum thyroxine and TRAb, thyroid ultrasound and orbital computed tomography together formed the diagnostic basis. The length of the CDR3 is 12 residues. CDR1 SNHLY and CDR2 FYNNEI come from the germline V gene. V lost 3 bases and J lost 10, with 10 bases in between.

The sample was blood. V gene TRBV2 combines with J gene TRBJ2-1; weak D call: TRBD2 (6 bases). The clonotype originates from a man aged 18-30 years with Graves' hyperthyroidism. CDR3 in amino acids: CASSDDLAEQFF. The DNA of the CDR3 is TGTGCCAGCAGTGATGATCTAGCGGAGCAGTTCTTC. The whole variable domain, remainder taken from reference TRBV2 and TRBJ2-1, is EPEVTQTPSHQVTQMGQEVILRCVPISNHLYFYWYRQILGQKVEFLVSFYNNEISEKSEIFDDQFSVERPDGSNFTLKIRSTKLEDSAMYFCASSDDLAEQFFGPGTRLTVL.